What follows are 9 T cell receptor beta chains derived from one specimen sequenced in a study of breast tumors, draining lymph nodes, adjacent tissues. Samples came from axillary lymph nodes draining the breast cancer. TCRdb reprocessed the multiplex PCR reads via MiXCR and lists one record per CDR3 protein. The sample records some 130,000 distinct CDR3 sequences, about 20% being singletons. Sequenced sample: axillary lymph node tissue. All receptors come from a female donor with breast cancer. Some clones in this sample may be carry-over from other donors' samples.

As regards this clonotype: Being one base from a much bigger clone, this may be a read error. The V and J genes are TRBV5-1 and TRBJ2-3; D is uncertain. The CDR3 totals 14 residues. Germline values: CDR1 SGHRS, CDR2 YFSETQ. Trimming shortened V by 2 bases and J by 5 bases, and 12 bases separated the two germline ends. DNA for the CDR3: TGCGCCAGCAGCTTTGGTAGAGTCATAGATACGCAGTATTTT. This codes for CASSFGRVIDTQYF.

In its sample, this clonotype was seen many times. This chain joins TRBV20-1 and TRBJ2-7, with TRBD1 matching 7 bases. Trimming took 5 bases from V and 4 from J; bases not matched to a gene: 5. CDR1 is DFQATT and CDR2 is SNEGSKA in the germline V gene (reference sequence). This CDR3 spans 12 amino acids. CDR3 residues: CSAHRGDYEQYF. The DNA for the CDR3 is TGCAGTGCTCACAGGGGCGATTACGAGCAGTACTTC.

This clonotype was seen repeatedly, ten times or more. The rearrangement uses TRBV4-1 and TRBJ2-3, with 10 bases that match TRBD2. The length of the CDR3 is 14 residues. The V and J ends lost 6 bases and 6 bases, in that order; junction bases with no gene match: 6. Germline V gene sequence: CDR1 MGHRA, CDR2 YSYEKL. CDR3 in DNA: TGCGCCAGCAGTCTAGCGGGGGCCGCGGATACGCAGTATTTT. Translated: CASSLAGAADTQYF.

A word on this clonotype: This sequence may be a read error, since a much larger clone differs from it by one base. The rearrangement uses TRBV15 and TRBJ1-4; D unclear. Germline CDR1 is LNHNV and CDR2 is YYDKDF (reference sequence). Trimming left V 5 bases short and J 0 bases short, with 13 bases between. This CDR3 region has 16 residues. The CDR3 reads CATSGVVGATNEKLFF. Written as DNA, the CDR3 is TGTGCCACCAGCGGAGTCGTGGGTGCAACTAATGAAAAACTGTTTTTT.

At least ten counts were recorded for this clonotype. V and J are TRBV5-4 and TRBJ1-6; unclear D gene. The CDR3 has 15 amino acids. Between the trimmed V and J ends, which lost 2 bases and 6 bases, there was a span of 12 bases. Germline CDR1 reads SGHNT; CDR2 reads YYREEE (reference sequence). The CDR3 loop is CASSLRAQTNSPLHF. The CDR3 DNA sequence: TGTGCCAGCAGCTTAAGGGCCCAGACTAATTCACCCCTCCACTTT.

On this clonotype itself: Since a much larger clone is just one base distant, this may be a read error. The J gene is TRBJ2-7, the V gene TRBV14; tentative D call: TRBD1 (6 bases). The CDR3 extends over 14 amino acids. CDR1 and CDR2 (germline): SGHDN, FVKESK. This chain's CDR3 is CASSRGAGVHEQCF. The CDR3 DNA reads TGTGCCAGCAGTCGTGGGGCAGGGGTCCACGAGCAGTGCTTC.

There are many counts of this clonotype. The chain employs TRBV12-3 or TRBV12-4 and TRBJ2-3; D is possibly TRBD2 (5 bases). The CDR3 totals 16 residues. Between the trimmed V and J ends, which lost 5 bases and 1 base, there was a span of 16 bases. CDR3 DNA sequence: TGTGCCAGCAGTACCCTCGCGGGTCGGCGCACAGATACGCAGTATTTT. Translation: CASSTLAGRRTDTQYF.

Remarks on this clonotype: A single base separates this from a much larger clone, so it may be a read error. This chain links TRBV4-1 with TRBJ2-7; 9 bases agree with TRBD2. CDR1 and CDR2 from the germline V gene are MGHRA and YSYEKL. V shed 4 bases and J 2 bases; nucleotides not matched to a gene: 6. This CDR3 has 15 residues. In DNA, the CDR3 is TGCGCCAGCAGCCCCACTTCTAGCGGGGCCTACGAGCAGTACTTC. Its protein is CASSPTSSGAYEQYF.

This clonotype appeared many times. The chain joins TRBV7-9 to TRBJ2-3; TRBD1 aligns across 7 bases. This CDR3 is 17 amino acids long. The germline V gene encodes CDR1 SEHNR and CDR2 FQNEAQ (reference sequence). With V trimmed by 4 bases and J by 2 bases, 12 bases remained unmatched. The CDR3 DNA is TGTGCCAGCAGCTCCCCACAGACAGGGAGAGACACAGATACGCAGTATTTT. Encoded protein: CASSSPQTGRDTDTQYF. Based on the CDR3 plus reference TRBV7-9 and TRBJ2-3, the full variable domain is DTGVSQNPRHKITKRGQNVTFRCDPISEHNRLYWYRQTLGQGPEFLTYFQNEAQLEKSRLLSDRFSAERPKGSFSTLEIQRTEQGDSAMYLCASSSPQTGRDTDTQYFGPGTRLTVL.